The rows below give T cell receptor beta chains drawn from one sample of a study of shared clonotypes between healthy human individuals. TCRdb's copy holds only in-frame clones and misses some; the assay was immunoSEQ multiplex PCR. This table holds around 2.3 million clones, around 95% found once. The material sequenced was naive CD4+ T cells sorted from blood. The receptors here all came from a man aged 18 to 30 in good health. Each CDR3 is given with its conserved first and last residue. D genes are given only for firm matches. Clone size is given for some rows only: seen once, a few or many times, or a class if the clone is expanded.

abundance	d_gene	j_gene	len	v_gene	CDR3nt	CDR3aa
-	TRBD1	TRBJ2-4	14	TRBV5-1	TGCGCCAGCAGCTTGGGAGGGGACAGAAACATTCAGTACTTC	CASSLGGDRNIQYF
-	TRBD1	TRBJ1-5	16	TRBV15	TGTGCCACCAGCAGAAATTCACAGGGGGTTGGGCAGCCCCAGCATTTT	CATSRNSQGVGQPQHF
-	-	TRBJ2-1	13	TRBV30	TGTGCCTGGAGTGTCGGTGGGTACAATGAGCAGTTCTTC	CAWSVGGYNEQFF
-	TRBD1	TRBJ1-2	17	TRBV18	TGTGCCAGCTCACCGGCCGCAGGGACAGGGATCGGCTATGGCTACACCTTC	CASSPAAGTGIGYGYTF
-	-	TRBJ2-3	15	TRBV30	TGTGCCTGGAGTACCCGTGGGACGAGCACAGATACGCAGTATTTT	CAWSTRGTSTDTQYF
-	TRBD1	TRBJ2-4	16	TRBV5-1	TGCGCCAGCAGCTTTTCGACAGGGGGCAAAGAAAACATTCAGTACTTC	CASSFSTGGKENIQYF
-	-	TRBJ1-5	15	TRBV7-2	TGTGCCAGCAGCATTCAACAGGGTTCGGTTCAGCCCCAGCATTTT	CASSIQQGSVQPQHF
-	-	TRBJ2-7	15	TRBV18	TGTGCCAGCTCACAAGCTACAAACAGGGTCTACGAGCAGTACTTC	CASSQATNRVYEQYF
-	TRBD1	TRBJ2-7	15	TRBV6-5	TGTGCCAGCAGCTACTCGGTAGGGGGCGAATACGAGCAGTACTTC	CASSYSVGGEYEQYF
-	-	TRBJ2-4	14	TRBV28	TGTGCCAGCAGTCCCGGCGGGTCACTAAACATTCAGTACTTC	CASSPGGSLNIQYF
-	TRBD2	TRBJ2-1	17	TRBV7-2	TGTGCCAGCCGTTCTGATAGCGGGAGTGGTTTCGTATATGAGCAGTTCTTC	CASRSDSGSGFVYEQFF
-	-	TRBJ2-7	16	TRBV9	TGTGCCAGCAGCCTTACGAGGAGGGTAAGCTCCTACGAGCAGTACTTC	CASSLTRRVSSYEQYF
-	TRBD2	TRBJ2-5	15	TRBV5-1	TGCGCCAGCAGCTTGGAGGGACTAGCGAGAGAGACCCAGTACTTC	CASSLEGLARETQYF
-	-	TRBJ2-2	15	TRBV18	TGTGCCAGCTCACCGGAATCAGGATTCACCGGGGAGCTGTTTTTT	CASSPESGFTGELFF
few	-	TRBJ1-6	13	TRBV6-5	TGTGCCAGCAGAATTGGACAGAATTCACCCCTCCACTTT	CASRIGQNSPLHF
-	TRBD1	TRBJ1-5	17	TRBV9	TGTGCCAGCAGCGTATCCCGACAGGGGCCGACAAGGCAGCCCCAGCATTTT	CASSVSRQGPTRQPQHF
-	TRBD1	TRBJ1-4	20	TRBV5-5	TGTGCCAGCAGCTGGGACAGGAAGGGGGCCATCGAAGGGGCCTATGAAAAACTGTTTTTT	CASSWDRKGAIEGAYEKLFF
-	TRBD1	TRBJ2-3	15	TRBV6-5	TGTGCCAGCAGCCCGGGACAGACCTTCACAGATACGCAGTATTTT	CASSPGQTFTDTQYF
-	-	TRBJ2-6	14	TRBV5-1	TGCGCCAGCGGGTCGGAGGCTGGGGCCAACGTCCTGACTTTC	CASGSEAGANVLTF
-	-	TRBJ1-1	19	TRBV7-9	TGTGCCAGCAGCTTAATCAGGGGCCAGGTGGTGAGTATGAACACTGAAGCTTTCTTT	CASSLIRGQVVSMNTEAFF
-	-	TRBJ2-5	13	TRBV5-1	TGCGCCAGCAGCTCATCGGGTTGGGAGACCCAGTACTTC	CASSSSGWETQYF
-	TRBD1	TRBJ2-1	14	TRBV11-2	TGTGCCAGCAGTGTACCGGGACAGTCCAATGAGCAGTTCTTC	CASSVPGQSNEQFF
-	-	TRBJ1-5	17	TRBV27	TGTGCCAGCAGTTTAGTGCCGGCGGACGGGAGCAATCAGCCCCAGCATTTT	CASSLVPADGSNQPQHF
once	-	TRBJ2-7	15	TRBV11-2	TGTGCCAGCAGCTTAGATCGGGTTAGCCACTACGAGCAGTACTTC	CASSLDRVSHYEQYF
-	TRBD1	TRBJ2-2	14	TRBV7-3	TGTGCCAGCAGCCAGGACAGGGGGACCGGGGAGCTGTTTTTT	CASSQDRGTGELFF
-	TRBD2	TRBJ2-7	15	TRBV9	TGTGCCAGCAGCCCCCCCCGAGCGGGGGCTTACGAGCAGTACTTC	CASSPPRAGAYEQYF
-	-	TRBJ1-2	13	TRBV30	TGTGCCTGGAGTGACGGGGGGAACTATGGCTACACCTTC	CAWSDGGNYGYTF
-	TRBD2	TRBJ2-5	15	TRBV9	TGTGCCAGCAGCTGGGGGACTACCAACCAAGAGACCCAGTACTTC	CASSWGTTNQETQYF
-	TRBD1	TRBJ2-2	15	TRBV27	TGTGCCAGCAGTTTGACCGGGACAGTCACCGGGGAGCTGTTTTTT	CASSLTGTVTGELFF
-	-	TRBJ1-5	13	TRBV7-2	TGTGCCAGCAGCCGACGGGAGGACCAGCCCCAGCATTTT	CASSRREDQPQHF
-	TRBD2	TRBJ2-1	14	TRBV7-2	TGTGCCAGCAGCTTAGTGGGGACTAGCGACAAGGGGTTCTTC	CASSLVGTSDKGFF
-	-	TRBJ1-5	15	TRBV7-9	TGTGCCAGCAGTTTAGGGGCTTTAAGCGGGCAGCCCCAGCATTTT	CASSLGALSGQPQHF
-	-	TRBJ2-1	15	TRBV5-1	TGCGCCAGCAGCTTGGAGGGACCACGGACAAATGAGCAGTTCTTC	CASSLEGPRTNEQFF